This T cell receptor (beta chain) was obtained from a study of T-cell memory formation after mild COVID-19. Study-level points and caveats: Day 37-peaking second-wave clones had unconfirmed SARS-CoV-2 specificity. Pre-infection memory held some responding clones, suggesting pre-existing cross-reactive T cells responded.

This clonotype has at least ten counts. The antigen is unknown. Germline assignment: CDR1 SGHAT and CDR2 FQNNGV. Losses at the gene ends were 1 base for V and 6 bases for J; bases not matched to a gene: 6. This CDR3 is 14 amino acids long. Sample barcodes and UMIs were carried by the TCR alpha and TCR beta cDNA libraries that 5'RACE generated with constant-segment primers. TCRdb used MiXCR to reprocess the 5' RACE reads, holding one entry per CDR3 protein. In the table there are about 360,000 distinct CDR3 sequences, around an eighth of which are singletons. The sequence was obtained from a man younger than 30 who had mild COVID-19 (a few samples of this study predate the infection). Cell type and time point are not known. Sequencing input: PBMCs or a T cell subset sorted from them (not recorded which). The chain carries TRBV11-2 and TRBJ2-7; TRBD2 aligns across 7 bases. CDR3: CASSLVEGRGEQYF. The DNA of the CDR3 is TGTGCCAGCAGCTTAGTCGAGGGGAGGGGCGAGCAGTACTTC.